This is a list of T cell receptor beta chains from one sample in a study of radiation and T cells in renal cell carcinoma. Repertoires were generated with immunoSEQ multiplex PCR, while TCRdb's copy carries only in-frame clones and drops some. This table holds just under 150,000 clones, approximately 86% found once. The input for sequencing was blood, taken from a patient whose treatment included radiotherapy and nephrectomy. The receptors were sampled from a woman aged 45-59 years with renal cell carcinoma. Both conserved end residues are part of each CDR3. The D gene is left open where the match is weak. Clone size appears in some rows only: once, few, many, or a class for an expanded clone.

cdr3_aa: CASSPIGGTNEKLFF
cdr3_nt: TGTGCCAGCAGCCCAATCGGCGGAACTAATGAAAAACTGTTTTTT
d_call: .
v_call: TRBV7-8
clone_size: .
j_call: TRBJ1-4

cdr3_aa: CASRSIRDSYGYTF
cdr3_nt: TGTGCCAGCAGATCCATCCGGGACAGCTATGGCTACACCTTC
d_call: TRBD1
v_call: TRBV11-2
clone_size: .
j_call: TRBJ1-2

cdr3_aa: CASSGPRDRDAEAFF
cdr3_nt: TGTGCCAGCAGTGGGCCCCGGGACAGGGACGCTGAAGCTTTCTTT
d_call: TRBD1
v_call: TRBV6-6
clone_size: .
j_call: TRBJ1-1

cdr3_aa: CASSGGGVSDYTF
cdr3_nt: TGTGCCAGCAGTGGAGGGGGGGTGTCGGACTACACCTTC
d_call: .
v_call: TRBV6-6
clone_size: .
j_call: TRBJ1-2

cdr3_aa: CASPTGNSSNQPQHF
cdr3_nt: TGCGCCAGCCCCACAGGGAATAGTAGCAATCAGCCCCAGCATTTT
d_call: .
v_call: TRBV5-1
clone_size: .
j_call: TRBJ1-5

cdr3_aa: CARDGTVSTEAFF
cdr3_nt: TGTGCCAGAGACGGGACTGTCTCCACTGAAGCTTTCTTT
d_call: .
v_call: TRBV27
clone_size: few
j_call: TRBJ1-1

cdr3_aa: CASRPPAKNIQYF
cdr3_nt: TGTGCCAGCAGGCCCCCGGCCAAAAACATTCAGTACTTC
d_call: .
v_call: TRBV6-5
clone_size: .
j_call: TRBJ2-4

cdr3_aa: CASSLAAGINTEAFF
cdr3_nt: TGTGCCAGCAGCTTAGCCGCAGGCATAAACACTGAAGCTTTCTTT
d_call: .
v_call: TRBV7-2
clone_size: once
j_call: TRBJ1-1

cdr3_aa: CASSLSFPELNSNQPQHF
cdr3_nt: TGTGCCAGCAGTTTATCGTTCCCGGAACTTAATAGCAATCAGCCCCAGCATTTT
d_call: .
v_call: TRBV27
clone_size: .
j_call: TRBJ1-5

cdr3_aa: CASSKGQGADNEQFF
cdr3_nt: TGTGCCAGCAGCAAGGGACAGGGGGCAGACAATGAGCAGTTCTTC
d_call: TRBD1
v_call: TRBV11-3
clone_size: .
j_call: TRBJ2-1

cdr3_aa: CASSLGIRADTQYF
cdr3_nt: TGCGCCAGCAGCCTCGGGATCCGGGCAGATACGCAGTATTTT
d_call: .
v_call: TRBV5-1
clone_size: .
j_call: TRBJ2-3

cdr3_aa: CASSLHDRDNEQFF
cdr3_nt: TGTGCCAGTAGTCTCCACGACAGGGACAATGAGCAGTTCTTC
d_call: TRBD1
v_call: TRBV19
clone_size: .
j_call: TRBJ2-1

cdr3_aa: CASSPVVGTGDSYEQYF
cdr3_nt: TGCGCCAGCAGCCCGGTCGTGGGGACAGGGGACTCCTACGAGCAGTACTTC
d_call: TRBD1
v_call: TRBV5-1
clone_size: few
j_call: TRBJ2-7

cdr3_aa: CASGLDRNQPQHF
cdr3_nt: TGTGCTAGTGGCCTAGACAGGAATCAGCCCCAGCATTTT
d_call: .
v_call: TRBV12-5
clone_size: .
j_call: TRBJ1-5

cdr3_aa: CASSRTPYEVHEQFF
cdr3_nt: TGTGCCAGCAGTAGGACCCCGTATGAGGTCCATGAGCAGTTCTTC
d_call: .
v_call: TRBV6-5
clone_size: .
j_call: TRBJ2-1

cdr3_aa: CASRLTGIGEKLFF
cdr3_nt: TGTGCCAGCAGACTGACAGGGATTGGGGAAAAACTGTTTTTT
d_call: TRBD1
v_call: TRBV14
clone_size: .
j_call: TRBJ1-4